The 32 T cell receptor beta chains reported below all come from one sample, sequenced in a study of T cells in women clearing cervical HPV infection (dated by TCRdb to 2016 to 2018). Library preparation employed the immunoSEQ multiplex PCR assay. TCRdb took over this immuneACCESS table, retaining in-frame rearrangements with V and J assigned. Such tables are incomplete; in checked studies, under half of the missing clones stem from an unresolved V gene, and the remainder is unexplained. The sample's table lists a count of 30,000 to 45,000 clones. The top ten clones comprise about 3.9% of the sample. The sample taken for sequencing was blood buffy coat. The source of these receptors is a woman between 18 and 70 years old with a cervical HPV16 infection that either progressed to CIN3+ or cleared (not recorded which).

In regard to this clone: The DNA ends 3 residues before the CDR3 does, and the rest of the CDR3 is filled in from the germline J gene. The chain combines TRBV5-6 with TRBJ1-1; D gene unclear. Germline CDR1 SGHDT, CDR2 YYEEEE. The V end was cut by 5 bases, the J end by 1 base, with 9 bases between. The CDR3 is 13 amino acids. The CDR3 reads CASRLRGNTEAFF. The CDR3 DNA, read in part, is TGTGCCAGCAGGCTCCGGGGGAACACTGAA.

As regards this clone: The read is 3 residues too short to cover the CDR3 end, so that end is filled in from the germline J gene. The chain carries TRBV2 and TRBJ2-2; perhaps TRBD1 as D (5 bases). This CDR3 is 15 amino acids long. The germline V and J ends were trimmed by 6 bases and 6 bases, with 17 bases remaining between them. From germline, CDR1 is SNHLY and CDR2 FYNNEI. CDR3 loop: CASRVQEWFAGELFF. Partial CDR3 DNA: TGTGCCAGCAGGGTACAGGAATGGTTTGCCGGGGAG.

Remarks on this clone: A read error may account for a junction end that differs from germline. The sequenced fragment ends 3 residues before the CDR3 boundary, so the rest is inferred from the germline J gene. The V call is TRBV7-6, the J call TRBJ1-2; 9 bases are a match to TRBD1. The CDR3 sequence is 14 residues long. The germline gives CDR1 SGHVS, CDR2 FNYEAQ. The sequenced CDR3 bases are TGTGCCAGCAGCTTGGGACAGGGAAACTCTGGC. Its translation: CASSLGQGNSG. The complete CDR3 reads CASSLGQGNSGYTF.

CDR3: CSAEGAGRAAYEQYF. CDR3 DNA, as far as it was read: TGCAGTGCAGAGGGGGCGGGCAGGGCCGCCTACGAG. The V gene is TRBV20-1, the J gene TRBJ2-7, with 7 positions matching TRBD1. The read terminates 3 residues before the CDR3 end, so the remaining end is supplied by the germline J gene. CDR1 is DFQATT and CDR2 is SNEGSKA in the germline V gene (reference sequence). The CDR3 consists of 15 residues. The V and J ends lost 6 bases and 2 bases, in that order; junction bases with no gene match: 13.

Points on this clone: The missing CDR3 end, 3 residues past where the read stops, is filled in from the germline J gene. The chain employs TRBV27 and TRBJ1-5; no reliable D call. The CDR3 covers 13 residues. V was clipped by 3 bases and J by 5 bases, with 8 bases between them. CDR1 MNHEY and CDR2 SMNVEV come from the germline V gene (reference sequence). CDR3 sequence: CASSFSRDQPQHF. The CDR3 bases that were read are TGTGCCAGCAGTTTTTCGAGGGATCAGCCC.

The sequenced CDR3 bases are TGTGCCAGCAGCTCGACAGCCTATAATTCACCC. Encoded protein: CASSSTAYNSP. The CDR3, in full, reads CASSSTAYNSPLHF. J is TRBJ1-6 and V is TRBV11-2, with D maybe TRBD1 (5 bases). The sequenced fragment ends 3 residues before the CDR3 boundary, so the rest is inferred from the germline J gene. Germline CDR1 is SGHAT and CDR2 is FQNNGV. This CDR3 comprises 14 residues. V was cut by 4 bases and J by 2 bases, with 6 bases left in between.

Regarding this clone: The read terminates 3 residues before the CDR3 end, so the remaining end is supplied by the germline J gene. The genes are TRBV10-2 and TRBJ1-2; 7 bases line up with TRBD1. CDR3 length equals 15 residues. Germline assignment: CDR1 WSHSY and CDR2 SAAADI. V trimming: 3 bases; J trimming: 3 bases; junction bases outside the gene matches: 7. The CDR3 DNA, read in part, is TGCGCCAGCAGTGAAAGGGGGCGCCAGGACTATGGC. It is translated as CASSERGRQDYG. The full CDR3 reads CASSERGRQDYGYTF.

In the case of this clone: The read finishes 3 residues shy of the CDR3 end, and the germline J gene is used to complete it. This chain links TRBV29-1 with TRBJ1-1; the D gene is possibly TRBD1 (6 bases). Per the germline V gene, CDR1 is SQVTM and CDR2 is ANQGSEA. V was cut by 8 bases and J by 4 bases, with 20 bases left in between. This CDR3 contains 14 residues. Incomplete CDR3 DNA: TGCAGCTCCACAAGGGTGCAGGGGAGCACTGAA. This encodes CSSTRVQGSTE. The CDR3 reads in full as CSSTRVQGSTEAFF.

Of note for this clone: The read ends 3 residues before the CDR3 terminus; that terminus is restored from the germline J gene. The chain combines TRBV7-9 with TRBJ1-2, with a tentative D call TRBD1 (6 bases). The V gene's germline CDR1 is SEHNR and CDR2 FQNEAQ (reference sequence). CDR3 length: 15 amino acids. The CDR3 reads CASSLREGPWDIYTF. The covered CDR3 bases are TGTGCCAGCAGCCTTCGGGAGGGCCCCTGGGACATC.

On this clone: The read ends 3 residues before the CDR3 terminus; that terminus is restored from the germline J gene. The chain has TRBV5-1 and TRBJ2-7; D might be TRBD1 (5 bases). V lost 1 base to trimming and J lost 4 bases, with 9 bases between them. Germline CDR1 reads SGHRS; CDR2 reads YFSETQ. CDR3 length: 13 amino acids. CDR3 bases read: TGCGCCAGCAGCTTGACAGGAGATTACGAG. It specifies CASSLTGDYE. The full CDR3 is CASSLTGDYEQYF.

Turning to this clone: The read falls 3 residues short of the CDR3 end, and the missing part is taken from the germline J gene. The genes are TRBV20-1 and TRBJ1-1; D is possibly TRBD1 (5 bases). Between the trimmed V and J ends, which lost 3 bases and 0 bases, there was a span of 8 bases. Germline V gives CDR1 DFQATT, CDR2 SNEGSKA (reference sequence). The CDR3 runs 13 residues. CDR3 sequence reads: CSARDIMNTEAFF. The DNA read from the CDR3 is TGCAGTGCTAGGGACATCATGAACACTGAA.

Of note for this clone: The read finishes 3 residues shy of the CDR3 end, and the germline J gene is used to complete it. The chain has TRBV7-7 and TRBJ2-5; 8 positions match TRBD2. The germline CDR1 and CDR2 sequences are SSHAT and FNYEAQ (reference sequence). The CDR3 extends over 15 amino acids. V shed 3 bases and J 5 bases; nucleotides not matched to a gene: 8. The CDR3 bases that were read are TGTGCCAGCAGCTTGAACGGGGGGGCCCTGGAGACC. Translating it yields CASSLNGGALET. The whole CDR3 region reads CASSLNGGALETQYF.

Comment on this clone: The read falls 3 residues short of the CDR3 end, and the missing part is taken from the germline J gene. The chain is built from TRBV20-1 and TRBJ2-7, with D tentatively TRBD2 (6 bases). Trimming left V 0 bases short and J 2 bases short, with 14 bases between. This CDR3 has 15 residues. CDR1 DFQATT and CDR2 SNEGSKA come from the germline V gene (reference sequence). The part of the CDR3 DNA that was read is TGCAGTGCTAGAGATCGTGGGGGGAGCCCCTACGAG. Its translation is CSARDRGGSPYE. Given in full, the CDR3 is CSARDRGGSPYEQYF.

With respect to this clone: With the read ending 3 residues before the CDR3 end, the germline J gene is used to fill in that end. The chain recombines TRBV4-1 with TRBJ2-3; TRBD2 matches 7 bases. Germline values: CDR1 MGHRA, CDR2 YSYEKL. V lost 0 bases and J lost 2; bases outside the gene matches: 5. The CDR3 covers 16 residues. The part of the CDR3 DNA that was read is TGCGCCAGCAGCCAAGACCCAGCGGGGTTCACAGATACG. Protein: CASSQDPAGFTDT. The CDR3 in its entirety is CASSQDPAGFTDTQYF.

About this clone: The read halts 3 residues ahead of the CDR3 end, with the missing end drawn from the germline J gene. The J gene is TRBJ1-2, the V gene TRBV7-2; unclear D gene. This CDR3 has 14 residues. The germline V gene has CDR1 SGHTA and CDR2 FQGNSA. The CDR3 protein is CASSLTGADYDYTF. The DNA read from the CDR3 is TGTGCCAGCAGCTTAACGGGAGCAGACTACGAC.

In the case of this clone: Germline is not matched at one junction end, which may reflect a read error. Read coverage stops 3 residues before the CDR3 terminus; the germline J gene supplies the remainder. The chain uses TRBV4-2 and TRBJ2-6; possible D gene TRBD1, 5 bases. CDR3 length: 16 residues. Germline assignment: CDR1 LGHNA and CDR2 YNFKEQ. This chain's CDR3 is CASSHSQGSGANVLTF. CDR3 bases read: TGCGCCAGCAGCCATTCTCAGGGTTCTGGGGCCAACGTC.

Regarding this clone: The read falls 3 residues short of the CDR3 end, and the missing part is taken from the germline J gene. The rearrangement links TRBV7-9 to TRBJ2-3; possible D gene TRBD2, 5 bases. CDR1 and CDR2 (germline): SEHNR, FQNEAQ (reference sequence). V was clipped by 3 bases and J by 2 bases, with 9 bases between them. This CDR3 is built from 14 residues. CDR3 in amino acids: CASSFSGITDTQYF. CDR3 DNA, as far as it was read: TGTGCCAGCAGCTTCTCGGGGATCACAGATACG.

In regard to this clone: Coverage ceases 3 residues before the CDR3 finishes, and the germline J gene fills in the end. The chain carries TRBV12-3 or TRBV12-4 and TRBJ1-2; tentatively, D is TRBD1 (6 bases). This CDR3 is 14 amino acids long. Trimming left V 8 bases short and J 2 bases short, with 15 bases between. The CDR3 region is CASSFVTGNYGYTF. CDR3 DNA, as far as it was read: TGTGCCAGCTCTTTCGTAACAGGGAACTATGGC.

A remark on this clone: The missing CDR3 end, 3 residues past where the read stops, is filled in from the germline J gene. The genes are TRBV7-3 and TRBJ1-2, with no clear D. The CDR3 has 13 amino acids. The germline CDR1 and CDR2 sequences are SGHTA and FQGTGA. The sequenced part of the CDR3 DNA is TGTGCCAGCAGCTTATACGAAGGGCAAGGC. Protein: CASSLYEGQG. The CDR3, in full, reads CASSLYEGQGYTF.

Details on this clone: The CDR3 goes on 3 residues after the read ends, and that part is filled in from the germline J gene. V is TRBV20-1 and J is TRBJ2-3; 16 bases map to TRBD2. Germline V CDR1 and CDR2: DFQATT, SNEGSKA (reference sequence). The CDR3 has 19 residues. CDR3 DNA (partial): TGCAGTGCTAGAGATCCCGGGGGGACTAGCGGGGGGGTCCAAGAGACG. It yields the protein CSARDPGGTSGGVQET. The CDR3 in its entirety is CSARDPGGTSGGVQETQYF.

CDR3 bases read: TGTGCCAGCAGTGTACTAGCGGGGGGGCCCTACGAG. Its translation: CASSVLAGGPYE. The complete CDR3 reads CASSVLAGGPYEQYF. The rearrangement uses TRBV27 and TRBJ2-7; 13 bases match TRBD2. The read ends 3 residues shy of where the CDR3 ends; the end is completed using the germline J gene. J lost 2 bases, V lost 5 bases, and 3 bases had no gene match. In germline, CDR1 is MNHEY, CDR2 SMNVEV (reference sequence). This CDR3 spans 15 amino acids.

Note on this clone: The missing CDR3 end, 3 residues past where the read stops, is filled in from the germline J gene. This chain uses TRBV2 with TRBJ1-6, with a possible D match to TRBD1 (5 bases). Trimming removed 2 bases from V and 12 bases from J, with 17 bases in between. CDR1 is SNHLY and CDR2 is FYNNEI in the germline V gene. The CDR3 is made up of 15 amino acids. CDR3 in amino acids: CASSEMGQGREPLHF. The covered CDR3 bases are TGTGCCAGCAGTGAAATGGGGCAGGGTCGCGAACCC.

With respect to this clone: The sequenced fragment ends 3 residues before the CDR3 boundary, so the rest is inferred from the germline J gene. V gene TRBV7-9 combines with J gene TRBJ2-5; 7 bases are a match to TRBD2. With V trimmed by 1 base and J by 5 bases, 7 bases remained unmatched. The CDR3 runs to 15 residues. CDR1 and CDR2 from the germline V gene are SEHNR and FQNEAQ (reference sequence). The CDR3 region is CASSLGEGSWETQYF. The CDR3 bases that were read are TGTGCCAGCAGCTTAGGGGAGGGGAGTTGGGAGACC.

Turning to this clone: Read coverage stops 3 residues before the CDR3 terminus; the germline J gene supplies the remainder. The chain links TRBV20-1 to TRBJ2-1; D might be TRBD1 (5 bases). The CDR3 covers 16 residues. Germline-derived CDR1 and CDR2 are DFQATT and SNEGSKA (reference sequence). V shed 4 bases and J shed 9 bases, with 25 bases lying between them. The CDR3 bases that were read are TGCAGTGCTACAGTTCCAGCCCGGACCAATAGGGGTGAG. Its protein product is CSATVPARTNRGE. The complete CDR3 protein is CSATVPARTNRGEQFF.

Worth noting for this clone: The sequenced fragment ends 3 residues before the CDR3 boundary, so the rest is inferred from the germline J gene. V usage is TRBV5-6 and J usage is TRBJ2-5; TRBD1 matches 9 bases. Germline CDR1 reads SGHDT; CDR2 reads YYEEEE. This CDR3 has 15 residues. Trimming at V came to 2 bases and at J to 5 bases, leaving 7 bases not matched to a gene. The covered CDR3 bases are TGTGCCAGCAGCTTTGGGGACAGGGAATTTGAGACC. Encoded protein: CASSFGDREFET. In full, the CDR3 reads CASSFGDREFETQYF.

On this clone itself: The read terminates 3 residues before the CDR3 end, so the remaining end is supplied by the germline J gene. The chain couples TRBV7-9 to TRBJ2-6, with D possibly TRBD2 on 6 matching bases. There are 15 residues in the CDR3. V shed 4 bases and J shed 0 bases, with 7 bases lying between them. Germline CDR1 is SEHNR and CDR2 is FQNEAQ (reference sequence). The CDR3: CASSSRGSGANVLTF. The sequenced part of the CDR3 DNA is TGTGCCAGCAGCTCGCGGGGCTCTGGGGCCAACGTC.

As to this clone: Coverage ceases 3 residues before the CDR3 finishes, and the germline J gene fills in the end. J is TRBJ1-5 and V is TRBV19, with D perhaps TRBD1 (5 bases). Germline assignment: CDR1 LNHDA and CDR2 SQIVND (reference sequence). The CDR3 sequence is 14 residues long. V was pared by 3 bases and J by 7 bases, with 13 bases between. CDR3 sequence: CASSIQGSGQPQHF. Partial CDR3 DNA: TGTGCCAGTAGTATTCAGGGTTCGGGACAGCCC.

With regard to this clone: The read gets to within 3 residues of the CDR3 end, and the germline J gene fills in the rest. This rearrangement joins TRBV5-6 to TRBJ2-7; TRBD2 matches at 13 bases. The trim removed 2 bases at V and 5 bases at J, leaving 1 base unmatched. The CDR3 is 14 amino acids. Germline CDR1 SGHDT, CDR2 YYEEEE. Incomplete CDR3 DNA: TGTGCCAGCAGCTTCGGACTAGCGGGGGACGAG. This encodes CASSFGLAGDE. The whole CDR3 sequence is CASSFGLAGDEQYF.

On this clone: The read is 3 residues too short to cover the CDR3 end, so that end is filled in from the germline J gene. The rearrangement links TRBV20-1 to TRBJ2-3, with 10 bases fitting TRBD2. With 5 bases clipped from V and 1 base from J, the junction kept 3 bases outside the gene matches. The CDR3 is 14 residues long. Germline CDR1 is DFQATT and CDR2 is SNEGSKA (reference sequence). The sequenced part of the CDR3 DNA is TGCAGTGCTCCTCTAGCGGGGGGCACAGATACG. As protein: CSAPLAGGTDT. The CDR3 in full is CSAPLAGGTDTQYF.

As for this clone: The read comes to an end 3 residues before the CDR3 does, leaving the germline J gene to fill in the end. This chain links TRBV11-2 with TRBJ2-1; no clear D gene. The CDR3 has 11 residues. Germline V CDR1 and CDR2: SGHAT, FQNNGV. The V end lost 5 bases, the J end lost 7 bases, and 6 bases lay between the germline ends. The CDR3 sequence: CASSLRNEQFF. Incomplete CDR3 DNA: TGTGCCAGCAGCCTGCGTAATGAG.

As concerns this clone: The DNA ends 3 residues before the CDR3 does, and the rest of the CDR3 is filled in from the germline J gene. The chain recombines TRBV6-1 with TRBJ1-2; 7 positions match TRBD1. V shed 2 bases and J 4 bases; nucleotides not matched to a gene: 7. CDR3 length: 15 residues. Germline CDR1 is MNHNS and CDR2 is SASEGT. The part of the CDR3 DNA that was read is TGTGCCAGCAGTGAAACAGGGGTCGATGGCTATGGC. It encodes CASSETGVDGYG. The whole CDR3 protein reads CASSETGVDGYGYTF.

CDR3: CASSLEMDNTDTQYF. Partial CDR3 DNA: TGTGCCAGCAGCTTAGAAATGGACAACACAGATACG. The V gene is TRBV7-9, the J gene TRBJ2-3; D is perhaps TRBD1 (5 bases). The read gets to within 3 residues of the CDR3 end, and the germline J gene fills in the rest. This CDR3 has 15 residues. V gave up 1 base and J gave up 2 bases, with 10 bases separating them. The germline gives CDR1 SEHNR, CDR2 FQNEAQ (reference sequence).